The T cell receptor beta chain under discussion was sequenced for a study of T cell responses to AZD1222 COVID-19 vaccine. The CDR3 has 14 residues. With 0 bases clipped from V and 6 bases from J, the junction kept 0 bases outside the gene matches. The V gene's germline CDR1 is MDHEN and CDR2 SYDVKM. Assay: immunoSEQ multiplex PCR; the TCRdb copy retains only in-frame clones and omits some. The data contain 180,000 or so clones, 92% of them singletons. J is TRBJ1-5 and V is TRBV28, with TRBD1 matching over 9 bases. The receptor was derived from an adult who received the AZD1222 COVID-19 vaccine. The sequencing here drew on peripheral blood, taken 28 days after the second AZD1222 dose. The CDR3: CASSLWDRGQPQHF. Written as DNA, the CDR3 is TGTGCCAGCAGTTTATGGGACAGGGGTCAGCCCCAGCATTTT. The full variable domain, in which reference TRBV28 and TRBJ1-5 provide the parts outside the CDR3, is DVKVTQSSRYLVKRTGEKVFLECVQDMDHENMFWYRQDPGLGLRLIYFSYDVKMKEKGDIPEGYSVSREKKERFSLILESASTNQTSMYLCASSLWDRGQPQHFGDGTRLSIL.